Listed here is a single T cell receptor (beta chain). The trim removed 4 bases at V and 0 bases at J, leaving 9 bases unmatched. This CDR3 region has 18 residues. The germline V gene has CDR1 MNHEY and CDR2 SMNVEV (reference sequence). This sample is part of a study of blood T cell repertoires in COVID-19. Across the whole study: Material from acute and convalescent COVID-19 was sourced from the United States, Italy and Spain. In each case, the material was cDNA or gDNA derived from T cells, B-cell-depleted T cells, or PBMCs.

Original analysis: Estimation of nucleated cell counts relied on the amplification of reference gene primers. The table came from immunoSEQ multiplex PCR; TCRdb's copy has only in-frame clones and leaves some out. V, J and clone size reflect that table, while D and trimming were determined from the DNA. This table has around 180,000 clones, 88% appearing once. Sequenced: peripheral blood. The TCR comes from a man in his 60s with acute or convalescent COVID-19. The J gene is TRBJ1-6, the V gene TRBV27; 7 nucleotides align to TRBD1. CDR3 sequence reads: CASSSTGDPSSYNSPLHF. Here the CDR3 DNA reads TGTGCCAGCAGTTCAACAGGGGACCCGAGCTCCTATAATTCACCCCTCCACTTT.